This is a list of T cell receptor beta chains from one sample in a study of CD8+ T cells in alopecia areata. This table comes from immunoSEQ multiplex PCR, and its TCRdb copy is limited to in-frame clones, with some not included. The sample includes over 100,000 clones, roughly 50% of them seen just once. The sample here was CD8+ T cells sorted from blood, taken at week 24, from a patient treated with tofacitinib. These TCRs come from a human donor with alopecia areata. The CDR3 runs from the conserved cysteine through the conserved F or W. The order of the fields is CDR3 length, clone size, J gene, V gene, D gene, CDR3 protein, CDR3 DNA. A D gene is named only where the DNA matches it firmly. Clone sizes are given selectively: once, few, many, or a class where the clone is expanded.

CDR3 length: 15
clone size: -
J gene: TRBJ2-3
V gene: TRBV6-5
D gene: TRBD1
CDR3 protein: CASSYSGQGIDTQYF
CDR3 DNA: TGTGCCAGCAGTTACTCCGGACAGGGTATAGATACGCAGTATTTT

CDR3 length: 16
clone size: -
J gene: TRBJ1-1
V gene: TRBV4-3
D gene: -
CDR3 protein: CASSQVRGSMNTEAFF
CDR3 DNA: TGCGCCAGCAGCCAAGTAAGAGGGAGTATGAACACTGAAGCTTTCTTT

CDR3 length: 12
clone size: few
J gene: TRBJ2-7
V gene: TRBV2
D gene: -
CDR3 protein: CASSRAHYEQYF
CDR3 DNA: TGTGCCAGCAGCCGGGCCCACTACGAGCAGTACTTC

CDR3 length: 14
clone size: -
J gene: TRBJ1-5
V gene: TRBV2
D gene: -
CDR3 protein: CASSSSGGNQPQHF
CDR3 DNA: TGTGCCAGCAGTTCGTCCGGGGGCAATCAGCCCCAGCATTTT

CDR3 length: 15
clone size: -
J gene: TRBJ2-3
V gene: TRBV6-5
D gene: -
CDR3 protein: CASSLGAHRTDTQYF
CDR3 DNA: TGTGCCAGCAGTTTGGGAGCCCACCGCACAGATACGCAGTATTTT

CDR3 length: 14
clone size: -
J gene: TRBJ2-3
V gene: TRBV29-1
D gene: -
CDR3 protein: CSVGGQTYTDTQYF
CDR3 DNA: TGCAGCGTTGGGGGGCAGACGTACACAGATACGCAGTATTTT

CDR3 length: 15
clone size: -
J gene: TRBJ2-5
V gene: TRBV27
D gene: TRBD2
CDR3 protein: CASSPVMRGEETQYF
CDR3 DNA: TGTGCCAGCAGTCCCGTTATGCGGGGGGAAGAGACCCAGTACTTC

CDR3 length: 11
clone size: -
J gene: TRBJ2-2
V gene: TRBV6-5
D gene: -
CDR3 protein: CASIGQGELFF
CDR3 DNA: TGTGCCAGCATTGGACAGGGGGAGCTGTTTTTT

CDR3 length: 16
clone size: -
J gene: TRBJ2-3
V gene: TRBV4-1
D gene: -
CDR3 protein: CASSQVPREHPDTQYF
CDR3 DNA: TGCGCCAGCAGCCAAGTGCCCCGGGAGCACCCAGATACGCAGTATTTT

CDR3 length: 11
clone size: -
J gene: TRBJ2-7
V gene: TRBV29-1
D gene: -
CDR3 protein: CSGWTGYESYF
CDR3 DNA: TGCAGCGGTTGGACGGGCTACGAGTCGTACTTC

CDR3 length: 16
clone size: -
J gene: TRBJ2-1
V gene: TRBV5-6
D gene: -
CDR3 protein: CASSLPPRWEYNEQFF
CDR3 DNA: TGTGCCAGCAGCCTGCCCCCACGGTGGGAGTACAATGAGCAGTTCTTC

CDR3 length: 14
clone size: few
J gene: TRBJ2-1
V gene: TRBV4-1
D gene: TRBD1
CDR3 protein: CASSPGTGPNEQFF
CDR3 DNA: TGCGCCAGCAGCCCCGGGACAGGCCCCAATGAGCAGTTCTTC

CDR3 length: 13
clone size: few
J gene: TRBJ2-2
V gene: TRBV9
D gene: -
CDR3 protein: CASSPRFTGELFF
CDR3 DNA: TGTGCCAGCAGCCCCCGTTTCACCGGGGAGCTGTTTTTT

CDR3 length: 11
clone size: -
J gene: TRBJ2-1
V gene: TRBV29-1
D gene: -
CDR3 protein: CSVDQGYEQFF
CDR3 DNA: TGCAGCGTTGATCAGGGTTATGAGCAGTTCTTC

CDR3 length: 14
clone size: -
J gene: TRBJ2-2
V gene: TRBV4-2
D gene: -
CDR3 protein: CASSQFSNTGELFF
CDR3 DNA: TGTGCCAGCAGCCAATTTTCGAACACCGGGGAGCTGTTTTTT

CDR3 length: 14
clone size: -
J gene: TRBJ2-2
V gene: TRBV6-1
D gene: -
CDR3 protein: CASSEAVDTGELFF
CDR3 DNA: TGTGCCAGCAGTGAAGCGGTGGACACCGGGGAGCTGTTTTTT